This entry features one TCR beta chain sequence. The antigen is unknown. The data stem from a study of cytotoxic CD8 clonotypes in ibrutinib-treated CLL. On the study more broadly: Researchers reported over nine relapsed/refractory and approximately 16 treatment-naive patients, 17 to 18 of them IGHV unmutated. Response sampling occurred after a median 12 months of treatment (range 6 to 36).

The CDR3 is made up of 13 amino acids. Germline V gene data show CDR1 as MNHEY and CDR2 as SVGAGI. V lost 7 bases, J lost 5 bases, and 6 bases stayed unmatched. Study-wide results and caveats: Public clonotypes, rarely seen, contracted or held steady on treatment.

Repertoires were generated with immunoSEQ multiplex PCR, while TCRdb's copy carries only in-frame clones and drops some. Of 25,000 to 30,000 clones in the sample, about 80% are singletons; the top ten hold roughly 50%. Sequencing was performed on PBMCs, taken after 36 months of ibrutinib treatment. V gene TRBV6-5 combines with J gene TRBJ2-7; 9 bases fit TRBD1. This TCR was recovered from a human donor with chronic lymphocytic leukemia. The CDR3 here is CASTGQGINEQYF. The CDR3 coding sequence is TGTGCCAGCACGGGACAGGGCATTAACGAGCAGTACTTC.